The 19 T cell receptor beta chains below were found in one sample sequenced in a study of blood T cell repertoires in COVID-19. The method was immunoSEQ multiplex PCR; TCRdb's version includes in-frame clones alone and lacks a portion of them. The table has some 150,000 clones, under 90% seen once; the top ten hold over 7.5%. Material: peripheral blood. The receptors were sampled from a woman aged 55 to 70 with active or convalescent COVID-19.

The V and J genes are TRBV28 and TRBJ2-1; 7 bases match TRBD2. The V gene end was trimmed by 5 bases and the J gene end by 9 bases; junction bases not matched to a gene: 13. Germline-derived CDR1 and CDR2 are MDHEN and SYDVKM. The CDR3 covers 15 residues. The CDR3 protein is CASSEMTSPRGEQFF. Here the CDR3 DNA reads TGTGCCAGCAGTGAAATGACTAGCCCTAGGGGTGAGCAGTTCTTC.

The rearrangement uses TRBV18 and TRBJ2-5, with 9 positions matching TRBD1. Germline V gene lookup returns CDR1 KGHSH and CDR2 LQKENI. V was clipped by 6 bases and J by 5 bases; unmatched bases: 4. The CDR3 spans 13 residues. The CDR3 nucleotides are TGTGCCAGCTCCCGTGGACAGGGGGAGACCCAGTACTTC. Amino acids: CASSRGQGETQYF.

The V and J genes are TRBV11-2 and TRBJ1-5; D might be TRBD1 (5 bases). V lost 1 base and J lost 2, with 15 bases in between. Germline values: CDR1 SGHAT, CDR2 FQNNGV. The CDR3 has 17 residues. The CDR3, as DNA: TGTGCCAGCAGCTTAGGGTCCGGCGGGACGGGCAATCAGCCCCAGCATTTT. Amino acids: CASSLGSGGTGNQPQHF.

The chain carries TRBV19 and TRBJ1-5, with 8 positions matching TRBD1. The CDR3 loop spans 14 amino acids. Trimming took 2 bases from V and 6 from J; bases not matched to a gene: 3. Germline CDR1 is LNHDA and CDR2 is SQIVND (reference sequence). DNA for the CDR3: TGTGCCAGTAGTATAAGCGACAGGGGTCAGCCCCAGCATTTT. It is translated as CASSISDRGQPQHF.

This clone has just one count. V usage is TRBV2 and J usage is TRBJ2-3; D might be TRBD2 (5 bases). This CDR3 region has 16 residues. The V end lost 8 bases, the J end lost 2 bases, and 20 bases lay between the germline ends. Germline CDR1 SNHLY, CDR2 FYNNEI. CDR3 in DNA: TGTGCCAGCGTTCCTTTGGGAGCCCCCCACACAGATACGCAGTATTTT. Protein product: CASVPLGAPHTDTQYF.

This clone was counted between two and nine times. The V gene is TRBV9, the J gene TRBJ1-2, with 7 bases that match TRBD1. The CDR3 extends over 17 amino acids. The V gene's germline CDR1 is SGDLS and CDR2 YYNGEE. Trimming removed 3 bases from V and 6 bases from J; junction bases left unmatched: 17. The CDR3 DNA is TGTGCCAGCAGCGCAAAACCCTCCAGGGGGGCGGGCAATGGCTACACCTTC. It specifies CASSAKPSRGAGNGYTF.

This sequence joins TRBV19 and TRBJ1-1; D is unclear. Trimming pared 0 bases from V and 7 bases from J, leaving 15 bases between. The CDR3 has 15 residues. Looked up from germline, CDR1 is LNHDA and CDR2 is SQIVND (reference sequence). CDR3 protein: CASSIDLETVDEAFF. In DNA form, the CDR3 reads TGTGCCAGTAGTATAGATCTGGAGACGGTAGATGAAGCTTTCTTT.

This chain connects TRBV5-1 to TRBJ2-7, with a weak D call TRBD2 (5 bases). Germline loops: CDR1 SGHRS, CDR2 YFSETQ. The CDR3 totals 15 residues. Deletions cut 6 bases from V and 7 bases from J, with 23 bases between. CDR3 bases: TGCGCCAGCAACCGTGGGATGGCCGCCTGGGAGGAGCAGTACTTC. Translated, it gives CASNRGMAAWEEQYF.

This chain uses TRBV29-1 with TRBJ2-5; possibly TRBD1 for D (5 bases). The germline V gene encodes CDR1 SQVTM and CDR2 ANQGSEA. This CDR3 is built from 16 residues. Trimming left V 4 bases short and J 1 base short, with 19 bases between. CDR3 DNA: TGCAGCGTTGCTGGGGCTTCGTGGTGGCCCCAAGAGACCCAGTACTTC. This gives the protein CSVAGASWWPQETQYF.

The chain recombines TRBV6-1 with TRBJ2-7; the D gene is possibly TRBD1 (6 bases). V lost 3 bases and J 4 bases, leaving 16 bases between the germline ends. Germline values: CDR1 MNHNS, CDR2 SASEGT. This CDR3 is 15 amino acids long. The CDR3 here is CASSEFAGERYEQYF. Written as DNA, the CDR3 is TGTGCCAGCAGTGAGTTCGCAGGGGAGAGGTACGAGCAGTACTTC.

The table lists this clone with a few counts. The chain carries TRBV9 and TRBJ1-1, with no clear D. The V gene's germline CDR1 is SGDLS and CDR2 YYNGEE. This CDR3 is 15 amino acids long. V lost 4 bases to trimming and J lost 5 bases, with 18 bases between them. In DNA form, the CDR3 reads TGTGCCAGCAGCCCCCGCCTGGCGGCAAGGACTGAAGCTTTCTTT. Encoded protein: CASSPRLAARTEAFF.

The chain employs TRBV3-1 (or the pseudogene TRBV3-2) and TRBJ2-1; D might be TRBD1 (6 bases). The CDR3 extends over 15 amino acids. The germline V gene has CDR1 LGHDT and CDR2 YNNKEL (reference sequence). Trimming removed 0 bases from V and 8 bases from J, with 14 bases in between. The chain's CDR3 is CASSQEGAGRDEQFF. In nucleotides, the CDR3 is TGTGCCAGCAGCCAAGAGGGGGCAGGGCGCGATGAGCAGTTCTTC.

The count of this clone is one. The chain carries TRBV18 and TRBJ2-5, with 7 bases identical to TRBD1. This CDR3 comprises 13 residues. The V and J ends lost 4 bases and 3 bases, in that order; junction bases with no gene match: 2. CDR1 and CDR2 from the germline V gene are KGHSH and LQKENI. The CDR3 reads CASSRGQEETQYF. CDR3 nucleotides: TGTGCCAGCTCACGTGGACAGGAAGAGACCCAGTACTTC.

J is TRBJ2-5 and V is TRBV29-1; D is ambiguous. This CDR3 contains 12 residues. The V gene's germline CDR1 is SQVTM and CDR2 ANQGSEA. V lost 4 bases and J lost 0, with 6 bases in between. In nucleotides, the CDR3 is TGCAGCGTTGTCCCTGACCAAGAGACCCAGTACTTC. Amino acid sequence: CSVVPDQETQYF.

The chain joins TRBV7-6 to TRBJ1-5; 8 nucleotides match TRBD1. V gave up 5 bases and J gave up 5 bases; unmatched junction bases: 5. Germline assignment: CDR1 SGHVS and CDR2 FNYEAQ. CDR3 length: 14 amino acids. In nucleotides, the CDR3 is TGTGCCAGCAGCGTCGGGACAGGCGATCAGCCCCAGCATTTT. Its protein product is CASSVGTGDQPQHF.

The chain is built from TRBV24-1 and TRBJ1-1, with a tentative D call TRBD1 (5 bases). The V end lost 4 bases, the J end lost 11 bases, and 13 bases lay between the germline ends. Germline V gene sequence: CDR1 KGHDR, CDR2 SFDVKD. CDR3 length: 12 amino acids. DNA of the CDR3: TGTGCCACCAGTGACCCGGGACTGAACGCTTTCTTT. This sequence encodes CATSDPGLNAFF.

V and J are TRBV19 and TRBJ1-1; perhaps TRBD1 as D (5 bases). The CDR3 runs 15 residues. The V gene's germline CDR1 is LNHDA and CDR2 SQIVND (reference sequence). Deletions cut 1 base from V and 3 bases from J, with 12 bases between. CDR3 sequence (DNA): TGTGCCAGTAGTATAGGGGTGTGGGGGGACACTGAAGCTTTCTTT. This codes for CASSIGVWGDTEAFF.

The V call is TRBV24-1, the J call TRBJ1-2; possible D gene TRBD1, 5 bases. The length of the CDR3 is 14 residues. Germline CDR1 is KGHDR and CDR2 is SFDVKD. Between the trimmed V and J ends, which lost 4 bases and 10 bases, there was a span of 18 bases. CDR3 protein: CATSEEGGARDYTF. The CDR3 DNA reads TGTGCCACCAGTGAGGAGGGAGGGGCGCGAGACTACACCTTC.

The chain carries TRBV7-2 and TRBJ1-3; D is perhaps TRBD1 (5 bases). V was clipped by 1 base and J by 2 bases, with 9 bases between them. Looked up from germline, CDR1 is SGHTA and CDR2 is FQGNSA. This CDR3 region has 15 residues. The CDR3 DNA reads as TGTGCCAGCAGCTTAGATTCAGGGACTGGAAACACCATATATTTT. This codes for CASSLDSGTGNTIYF.